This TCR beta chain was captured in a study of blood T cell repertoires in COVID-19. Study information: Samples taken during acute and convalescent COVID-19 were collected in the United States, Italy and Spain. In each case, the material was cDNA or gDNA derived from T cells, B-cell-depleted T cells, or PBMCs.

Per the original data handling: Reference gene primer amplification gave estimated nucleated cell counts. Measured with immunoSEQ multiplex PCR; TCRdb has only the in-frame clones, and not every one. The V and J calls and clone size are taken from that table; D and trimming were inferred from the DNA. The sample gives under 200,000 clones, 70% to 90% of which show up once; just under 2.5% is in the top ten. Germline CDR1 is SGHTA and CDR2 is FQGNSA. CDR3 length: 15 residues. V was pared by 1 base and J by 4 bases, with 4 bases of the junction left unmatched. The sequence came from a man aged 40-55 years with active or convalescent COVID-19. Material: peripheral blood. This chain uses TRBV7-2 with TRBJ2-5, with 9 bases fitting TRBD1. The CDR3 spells CASSLGTGVVETQYF. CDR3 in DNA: TGTGCCAGCAGCTTAGGGACAGGGGTGGTAGAGACCCAGTACTTC.